The clone carrying this TCR beta chain appeared a few times. This sample was taken from a study of blood T cell repertoires in COVID-19. Background on the study: Acute and convalescent COVID-19 specimens originated in the United States, Italy and Spain. The analysed material was cDNA or gDNA that came from T cells, B-cell-depleted T cells, or PBMCs.

Each participant's cohort was designated according to participant-reported clinical history. Some clones are missing from TCRdb's copy, which holds only in-frame ones; the method was immunoSEQ multiplex PCR. The sample includes some 180,000 clones, around 84% of them seen just once. Between the trimmed V and J ends, which lost 0 bases and 7 bases, there was a span of 13 bases. The CDR3 extends over 14 amino acids. Germline V gene data show CDR1 as LNHDA and CDR2 as SQIVND (reference sequence). The chain employs TRBV19 and TRBJ2-7; TRBD2 might be the D (6 bases). The sample was PBMCs or T cells enriched from blood (not recorded which). The TCR was taken from a woman aged 25 to 39 who had been exposed to COVID-19. This CDR3 is CASSIEDSGGEQYF. The CDR3 region has the DNA TGTGCCAGTAGTATAGAAGACAGTGGAGGGGAGCAGTACTTC.